Listed below are T cell receptor beta chains from one sample, sequenced in a study of T-cell reconstitution after alpha-beta-depleted transplantation in children. TCRdb re-derived calls from the PCR reads in MiXCR, one entry per CDR3 protein. The data contain hundreds of thousands of distinct CDR3 sequences, around a third of them singletons. Sequenced here: PBMCs from the stem cell graft donor, sampled from the stem cell graft. The receptors derive from a human donor who donated a stem cell graft to a child with aplastic anemia. Each CDR3 is given with its conserved first and last residue. The order of the fields is D gene, V gene, clone size, J gene, CDR3 DNA, CDR3 protein. A D gene is named only where the DNA matches it firmly. Expanded clones get a size class; other rows say once, few or many, or leave the size out.

TRBD1,TRBV6-5,few,TRBJ1-2,TGTGCCAGCAGCATGGACAGGGTGGGAGGCTACACCTTC,CASSMDRVGGYTF
TRBD1,TRBV6-5,few,TRBJ1-1,TGTGCCAGCAGTTATGGGACAGGGGTGATGACTGAAGCTTTCTTT,CASSYGTGVMTEAFF
TRBD2,TRBV5-1,-,TRBJ2-1,TGCGCCAGCAGCCGGGGACTAGCGGGAGGAGGGTCCTCCGAGCAGTTCTTC,CASSRGLAGGGSSEQFF
TRBD2,TRBV13,-,TRBJ2-1,TGTGCCAGCAGACCTGGCGGGAGGGTCGGTGAGCAGTTCTTC,CASRPGGRVGEQFF
-,TRBV13,few,TRBJ1-1,TGTGCCAGCAGCGGCCTGGGCCTCCTTTCCCGCACTGAAGCTTTCTTT,CASSGLGLLSRTEAFF
-,TRBV6-1,-,TRBJ2-1,TGTGCCAGCAGTGCCCTCCGGCGTGGATACAATGAGCAGTTCTTC,CASSALRRGYNEQFF
TRBD2,TRBV29-1,few,TRBJ2-1,TGCAGCGATCGACTAGCGGGAGGAAATGAGCAGTTCTTC,CSDRLAGGNEQFF
-,TRBV6-5,-,TRBJ1-5,TGTGCCAGCAGTTACTTTGGTCAGGGCAATCAGCCCCAGCATTTT,CASSYFGQGNQPQHF
TRBD1,TRBV12-3/TRBV12-4,many,TRBJ1-1,TGTGCCAGCAGGTTGGGCCAGGGGGCAAAGAACACTGAAGCTTTCTTT,CASRLGQGAKNTEAFF
-,TRBV15,few,TRBJ2-7,TGTGCCACCAGCAGTTACACGTCCGAGCAGTACTTC,CATSSYTSEQYF
TRBD2,TRBV6-1,-,TRBJ2-7,TGTGCCAGCAGTCCGAAGGGGACTAGCGGGAGGGCCAGGTCCTACGAGCAGTACTTC,CASSPKGTSGRARSYEQYF
TRBD1,TRBV18,-,TRBJ2-7,TGTGCCAGCTCACCGGCCCAGATGACAGGGGGCGAGCAGTACTTC,CASSPAQMTGGEQYF
-,TRBV20-1,-,TRBJ1-5,TGCAGTGCTAGAGTGAGTCCGGCAGATAATAGCAATCAGCCCCAGCATTTT,CSARVSPADNSNQPQHF
-,TRBV5-6,-,TRBJ1-2,TGTGCCAGCAGCTGGCCAGGGGTCTATGGCTACACCTTC,CASSWPGVYGYTF
-,TRBV27,-,TRBJ1-4,TGTGCCAGCAGTTTGTTCCGAGAGAATGAAAAACTGTTTTTT,CASSLFRENEKLFF
TRBD1,TRBV12-3/TRBV12-4,few,TRBJ1-4,TGTGCCAGCAACAGGGGATCAACTAATGAAAAACTGTTTTTT,CASNRGSTNEKLFF
TRBD2,TRBV5-4,few,TRBJ2-1,TGTGCCAGCAGCTTGGCCAAGCTAGCGGGAGCCTACAATGAGCAGTTCTTC,CASSLAKLAGAYNEQFF
-,TRBV30,-,TRBJ1-1,TGTGCCTGGAGTGTAAGGCCAGCTGAAGCTTTCTTT,CAWSVRPAEAFF
-,TRBV11-2,few,TRBJ2-3,TGTGCCAGCAGCTTAGGGGGTTCGCCAGGTTCTAGCACAGATACGCAGTATTTT,CASSLGGSPGSSTDTQYF
-,TRBV27,-,TRBJ2-1,TGTGCCAGCGCCCGGACTGCTGGGAGTGCCTACAATGAGCAGTTCTTC,CASARTAGSAYNEQFF
-,TRBV19,-,TRBJ2-1,TGTGCCAGTAGTATGAAAGGGGACTCCTACAATGAGCAGTTCTTC,CASSMKGDSYNEQFF
-,TRBV6-1,many,TRBJ1-2,TGTGCCAGCAGTGAAGCATCCCAGGGCTTCTATGGCTACACCTTC,CASSEASQGFYGYTF
-,TRBV6-2/TRBV6-3,-,TRBJ1-1,TGTGCCAGCAGTTACGTCAGAAACATGAACACTGAAGCTTTCTTT,CASSYVRNMNTEAFF
-,TRBV13,few,TRBJ1-3,TGTGCCAGCAGCTTAGGCCAGGGGAGGCGGACCTTCTCTGGAAACACCATATATTTT,CASSLGQGRRTFSGNTIYF
-,TRBV3-1,-,TRBJ2-3,TGTACCAGCAGCCGACAGAGCACAGATACGCAGTATTTT,CTSSRQSTDTQYF
TRBD1,TRBV7-2,few,TRBJ1-2,TGTGCCAGCAGCAAAGATCAGCACAGGGGGGTTGGCTACACCTTC,CASSKDQHRGVGYTF
-,TRBV6-1,-,TRBJ1-2,TGTGCCAGCAGCACTACAGGGAACTATGGCTACACCTTC,CASSTTGNYGYTF